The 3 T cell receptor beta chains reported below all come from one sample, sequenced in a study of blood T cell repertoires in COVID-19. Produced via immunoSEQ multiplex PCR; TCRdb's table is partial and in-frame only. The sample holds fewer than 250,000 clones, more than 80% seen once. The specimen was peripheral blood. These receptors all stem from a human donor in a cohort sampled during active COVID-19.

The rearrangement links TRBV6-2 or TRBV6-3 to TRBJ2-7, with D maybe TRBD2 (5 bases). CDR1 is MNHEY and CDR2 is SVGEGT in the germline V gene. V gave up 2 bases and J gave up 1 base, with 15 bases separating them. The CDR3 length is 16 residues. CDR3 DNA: TGTGCCAGCAGTTACCCAAGAGGGTCGATATCCTACGAGCAGTACTTC. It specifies CASSYPRGSISYEQYF.

The CDR3 sequence: CASSFPRGGLGNTEAFF. The CDR3 bases are TGTGCCAGCAGCTTCCCCAGAGGGGGTTTGGGGAACACTGAAGCTTTCTTT. The rearrangement joins TRBV11-2 to TRBJ1-1; maybe TRBD1 (6 bases). Germline CDR1 SGHAT, CDR2 FQNNGV. This CDR3 has 17 residues. Trimming removed 3 bases from V and 1 base from J, with 18 bases in between. Supplemented by reference TRBV11-2 and TRBJ1-1, the full variable domain reads EAGVAQSPRYKIIEKRQSVAFWCNPISGHATLYWYQQILGQGPKLLIQFQNNGVVDDSQLPKDRFSAERLKGVDSTLKIQPAKLEDSAVYLCASSFPRGGLGNTEAFFGQGTRLTVV.

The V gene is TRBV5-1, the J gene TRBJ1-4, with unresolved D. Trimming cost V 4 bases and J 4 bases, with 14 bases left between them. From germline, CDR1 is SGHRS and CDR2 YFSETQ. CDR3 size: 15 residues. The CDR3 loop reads CASSLSGKINEKLFF. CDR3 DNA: TGCGCCAGCAGCCTCAGCGGGAAGATTAATGAAAAACTGTTTTTT.